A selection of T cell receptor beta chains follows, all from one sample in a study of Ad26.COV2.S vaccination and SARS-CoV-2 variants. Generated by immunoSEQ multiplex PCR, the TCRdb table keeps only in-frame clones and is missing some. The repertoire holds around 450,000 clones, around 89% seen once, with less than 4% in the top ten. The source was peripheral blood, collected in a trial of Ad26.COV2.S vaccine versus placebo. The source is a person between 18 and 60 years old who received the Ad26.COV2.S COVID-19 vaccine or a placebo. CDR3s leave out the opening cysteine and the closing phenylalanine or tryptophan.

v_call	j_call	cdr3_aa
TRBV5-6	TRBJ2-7	ASSPPRPVSSYEQY
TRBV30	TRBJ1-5	AWSTGRPDQPQH
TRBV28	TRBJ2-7	ASSLRGGFGEQY
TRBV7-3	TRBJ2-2	ASSFDSRTGELF
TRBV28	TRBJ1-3	ASSSSSQGTGNTIY
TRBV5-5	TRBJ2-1	ASSFSGNEQF
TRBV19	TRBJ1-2	ASSITAPHYGYT
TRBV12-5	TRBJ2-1	ASGLGDRRYNEQF
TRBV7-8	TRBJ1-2	ASSERSEVYGYT
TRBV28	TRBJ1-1	ASSLSGRGNTEAF
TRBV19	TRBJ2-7	ASSMGTGGNYEQY
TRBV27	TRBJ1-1	ASSLNGQFTEAF
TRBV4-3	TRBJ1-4	ASSQVGLTNEKLF
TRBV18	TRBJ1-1	ASSPPQFRTGEAEAF
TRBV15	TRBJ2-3	ATSSPMVPSTDTQY
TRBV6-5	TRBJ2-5	ASSYARGGETQY
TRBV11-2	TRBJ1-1	ASSPGGNTEAF
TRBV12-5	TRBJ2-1	ASGVGLAGSNEQF
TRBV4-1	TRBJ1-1	ASSQDTGEAF
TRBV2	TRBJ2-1	ASSEALVPGEQF
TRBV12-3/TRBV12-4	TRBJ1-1	ASRLNRDTEAF
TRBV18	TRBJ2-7	ASSPQYEQY
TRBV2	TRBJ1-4	ASSVPLGLGLNEKLF
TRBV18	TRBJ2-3	ASSPRLAGGITDTQY
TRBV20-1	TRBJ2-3	SASIPGDTQY
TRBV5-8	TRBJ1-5	ASSLEGRGSQPQH
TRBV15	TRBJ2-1	ATSRDNPGVNEQF
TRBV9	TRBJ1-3	ASSPRTGSSGNTIY
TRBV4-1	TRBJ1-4	ASSQGDRGEDEKLF
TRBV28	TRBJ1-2	ASSFTGPFMWGYT
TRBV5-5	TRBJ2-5	ASSLARQETQY
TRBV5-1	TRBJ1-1	ASSPDGINEAF
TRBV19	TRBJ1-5	ASTPGTVDQPQH
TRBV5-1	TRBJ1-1	ASSPVRDTLNTEAF
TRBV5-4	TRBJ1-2	ASSSVYGYT
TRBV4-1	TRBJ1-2	ASSWGTGGQKNYGYT
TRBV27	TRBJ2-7	ASSFFGRAYEQY
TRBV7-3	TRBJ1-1	ASSRTGLNTEAF
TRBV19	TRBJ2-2	ASSLDRGFAGELF
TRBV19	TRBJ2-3	ASSIGSTDTQY
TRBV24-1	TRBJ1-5	ATSDWSTNQPQH
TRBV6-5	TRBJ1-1	ASRTGDGTEAF
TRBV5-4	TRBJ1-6	ASSPRQGGGSPLH
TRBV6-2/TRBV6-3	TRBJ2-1	ASSLVAGYNEQF
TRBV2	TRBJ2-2	APRASEIGELF
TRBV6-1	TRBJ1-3	ASSDGARGRNTIY
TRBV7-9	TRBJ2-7	ASSSLTGYEQY
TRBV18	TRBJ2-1	ASSPRRDSTNEQF
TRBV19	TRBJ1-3	ASSPLGRISGNTIY
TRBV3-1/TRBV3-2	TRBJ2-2	ASSQRSGLAAIITGELF
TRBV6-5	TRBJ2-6	ASGQGAAGANVLT
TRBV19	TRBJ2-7	ASSPETGLSSYEQY
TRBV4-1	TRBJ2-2	ASSHTVGSGGELF
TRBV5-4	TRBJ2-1	ASSLGLLGTPYNEQF
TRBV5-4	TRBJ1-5	ASSLGLTEDQPQH
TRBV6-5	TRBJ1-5	ASSYSPSHLPQH
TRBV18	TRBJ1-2	ASSPGGNRGYT
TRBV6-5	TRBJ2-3	ASHSADTQY
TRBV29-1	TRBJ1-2	SVAGGEWYGYT